Below are 29 T cell receptor beta chains sequenced from a single sample in a study of tumor-infiltrating lymphocytes in primary liver carcinoma. Each 20-30 mg portion of unsorted bulk tissue served as the source for co-extraction of RNA and DNA. TCR beta cDNA was reverse-transcribed from about 500 ng of total RNA. The reaction used a constant-region primer and ProtoScript II reverse transcriptase. Construction of TCR beta libraries relied on three successive nested multiplex PCR rounds employing slightly modified ARM-PCR. TRBV1-TRBV30 forward primers and a C-beta reverse primer were used in the first two PCR rounds, which each ran for 9 to 10 cycles. TCRdb redid the calling of the multiplex PCR reads with MiXCR, one entry per CDR3 protein. The data hold about 21,000 distinct CDR3 sequences, with about 65% observed a single time. The sample was liver tumor tissue from sampling region 1. Noted subset: tumor region T1, superior pole. The receptors come from a man aged 40-50 years with primary liver carcinoma and hepatitis B virus infection.

As to this clonotype: The conserved closing phenylalanine or tryptophan is absent in this CDR3, likely reflecting a read error. J is TRBJ2-1 and V is TRBV5-1; tentative D call: TRBD1 (6 bases). The CDR3 extends over 12 amino acids. In germline, CDR1 is SGHRS, CDR2 YFSETQ. Trimming pared 4 bases from V and 12 bases from J, leaving 14 bases between. CDR3 bases: TGCGCCAGCAGCCCGAGTGGGGGCTCGCAGTTCTCC. Translated: CASSPSGGSQFS.

This clonotype has more than one count but fewer than ten. Just one base apart from a much larger clone, this may be a read error. This chain connects TRBV11-2 to TRBJ2-1; a possible D gene is TRBD2 (6 bases). This CDR3 contains 14 residues. The germline V gene has CDR1 SGHAT and CDR2 FQNNGV. In DNA, the CDR3 is TGTACCAGCAGTTCAGCGGGCCCTGGGAATGAGCAGTTCTTC. This encodes CTSSSAGPGNEQFF.

This clonotype was counted a few times. The chain links TRBV6-6 to TRBJ2-3, with TRBD2 as a possible D gene (6 bases). The CDR3 length is 16 residues. Looked up from germline, CDR1 is MNHNY and CDR2 is SVGAGI (reference sequence). Trimming cost V 8 bases and J 1 base, with 19 bases left between them. The CDR3 region has the DNA TGTGCCAGCGGTTGTACCGGGACTCTCCGCACAGATACGCAGTATTTT. This gives the protein CASGCTGTLRTDTQYF.

This clonotype has just one count. The chain links TRBV29-1 to TRBJ2-1; 7 bases line up with TRBD1. This CDR3 region has 12 residues. CDR1 is SQVTM, CDR2 ANQGSEA, per germline. CDR3 region: CGSRAGGNEQFF. In nucleotides, the CDR3 is TGCGGCTCCCGGGCAGGGGGCAATGAGCAGTTCTTC.

This clonotype is categorized as medium-sized. A read error may produce the germline difference seen at one junction end. The V and J genes are TRBV6-5 and TRBJ1-4; the D gene is possibly TRBD1 (5 bases). Looked up from germline, CDR1 is MNHEY and CDR2 is SVGAGI. This CDR3 has 15 residues. The CDR3 region is CASSRDSIGNKKLFF. The CDR3, as DNA: TGTGCCAGCAGCCGCGACAGCATCGGTAATAAAAAACTGTTTTTT.

As to this clonotype: This likely comes from a read error, as the CDR3 has no conserved phenylalanine or tryptophan at its end. The chain joins TRBV4-1 to TRBJ1-6, with 9 bases matching TRBD1. The CDR3 spans 16 residues. Germline V CDR1 and CDR2: MGHRA, YSYEKL. The chain's CDR3 is CASSHHLQGADSRLHY. CDR3 DNA sequence: TGCGCCAGCAGCCATCACCTACAGGGGGCGGATTCACGCCTCCACTAT.

About this clonotype: This likely comes from a read error, as the CDR3 has no conserved phenylalanine or tryptophan at its end. The rearrangement links TRBV29-1 to TRBJ2-1, with D possibly being TRBD1 (7 bases). Germline CDR1 is SQVTM and CDR2 is ANQGSEA. The CDR3 extends over 12 amino acids. The CDR3 DNA sequence: TGTAGGGTCCGACAGGGAGGCAATGAGCAGTTCCTC. This translates into CRVRQGGNEQFL.

This clonotype has a count of ten or more. The chain recombines TRBV11-2 with TRBJ1-1; 8 bases are shared with TRBD1. The junction had 10 bases not matched to a gene; V was cut back by 6 bases and J by 7 bases. Germline assignment: CDR1 SGHAT and CDR2 FQNNGV. The CDR3 consists of 14 residues. The chain's CDR3 is CASRTLGQGGEAFF. The CDR3 coding sequence is TGTGCCAGCAGGACCCTAGGACAGGGCGGTGAAGCTTTCTTT. Together with reference TRBV11-2 and TRBJ1-1, the CDR3 gives the full variable domain: EAGVAQSPRYKIIEKRQSVAFWCNPISGHATLYWYQQILGQGPKLLIQFQNNGVVDDSQLPKDRFSAERLKGVDSTLKIQPAKLEDSAVYLCASRTLGQGGEAFFGQGTRLTVV.

Of note for this clonotype: A junction end diverges from the germline sequence, so it may reflect a read error. The chain carries TRBV7-6 and TRBJ2-7; possibly TRBD1 for D (5 bases). Germline lookup yields CDR1 SGHVS and CDR2 FNYEAQ. The CDR3 is made up of 15 amino acids. CDR3 in amino acids: CAGSPILRDFYEQYF. In nucleotides, the CDR3 is TGTGCCGGCAGCCCTATTCTCAGGGATTTCTACGAGCAGTATTTC.

This clonotype was picked up many times. The V and J genes are TRBV19 and TRBJ2-2, with D perhaps assigned TRBD1 or TRBD2 (5 bases each). The CDR3 has 15 residues. Per the germline V gene, CDR1 is LNHDA and CDR2 is SQIVND (reference sequence). V dropped 3 bases and J dropped 4 bases, with 12 bases sitting between them. This CDR3 is CASSMYGTGTGELFF. CDR3 DNA sequence: TGTGCCAGTAGTATGTACGGGACGGGCACCGGGGAGCTGTTTTTT.

The chain carries TRBV6-2 or TRBV6-3 and TRBJ2-7; TRBD2 matches at 11 bases. V lost 6 bases, J lost 3 bases, and 7 bases stayed unmatched. Germline V CDR1 and CDR2: MNHEY, SVGEGT. The length of the CDR3 is 15 residues. This CDR3 reads CASSWRTSGYYEQYF. CDR3 DNA sequence: TGTGCCAGCAGCTGGCGGACTAGCGGGTACTACGAGCAGTACTTC.

About this clonotype itself: One end of the junction fails to match germline, which may point to a read error. The chain joins TRBV11-2 to TRBJ1-1; a possible D gene is TRBD1 (6 bases). CDR3 length equals 13 residues. The germline V gene has CDR1 SGHAT and CDR2 FQNNGV. Here the CDR3 DNA reads TGTGCCAACAGCTTAGTGCCAGGGGCTGAAGCTATCTTC. Its translation is CANSLVPGAEAIF.

Concerning this clonotype itself: The missing conserved phenylalanine or tryptophan at the end of this CDR3 makes a read error likely. The chain links TRBV14 to TRBJ1-2; D is ambiguous. The CDR3 runs 13 residues. Germline-derived CDR1 and CDR2 are SGHDN and FVKESK. The CDR3 bases are TGTGCCAACAGCCAAGTGGGCAATGGTGGCTACACCTAC. This gives the protein CANSQVGNGGYTY.

Details on this clonotype: A junction boundary mismatches the germline segment, possibly from a read error. This chain links TRBV11-2 with TRBJ2-3; D uncertain. From germline, CDR1 is SGHAT and CDR2 FQNNGV. The CDR3 totals 12 residues. The CDR3 DNA reads as TGTGCCAGCAGTAAATGCACAGACACGCAGTATTTT. It is translated as CASSKCTDTQYF.

This chain links TRBV11-1 with TRBJ2-7; D not certain. The CDR3 has 12 amino acids. Germline V gene sequence: CDR1 SGHAT, CDR2 FQDESV (reference sequence). The CDR3 bases are TGTGCGAGCTACTCGAAAGTTCACGAGCAGTACTTC. Amino acids: CASYSKVHEQYF.

In this sample, this clonotype is medium-sized. V is TRBV5-5 and J is TRBJ2-1, with 9 bases that match TRBD2. Germline CDR1 reads SGHKS; CDR2 reads YYEKEE (reference sequence). V lost 3 bases, J lost 3 bases, and 10 bases stayed unmatched. There are 17 residues in the CDR3. The CDR3 sequence is CASSSGLAIGYYNEQFF. CDR3 DNA sequence: TGTGCCAGCAGCTCGGGACTAGCCATCGGTTACTACAATGAGCAGTTCTTC.

Details on this clonotype: At one boundary the junction diverges from the germline segment, which might be a read error. The chain recombines TRBV5-4 with TRBJ1-1; D gene ambiguous. Looked up from germline, CDR1 is SGHNT and CDR2 is YYREEE (reference sequence). This CDR3 is built from 13 residues. The CDR3 nucleotides are TGTGCCGGCAGGAGCGACGATGGCACTGAAGCTTCCTTT. Residues: CAGRSDDGTEASF.

Concerning this clonotype itself: A read error may produce the germline difference seen at one junction end. This chain connects TRBV4-1 to TRBJ2-2; 10 positions agree with TRBD1. The CDR3 is made up of 16 amino acids. Per the germline V gene, CDR1 is MGHRA and CDR2 is YSYEKL. CDR3 bases: TGCGCCAGCAGCGATCTGGACAGGGGGTTAACCGGGGAGTTGTCTTTT. This gives the protein CASSDLDRGLTGELSF.

To note about this clonotype: Here the CDR3 omits its conserved ending phenylalanine or tryptophan, so a read error is the likely source. The rearrangement joins TRBV9 to TRBJ2-5, with D possibly matching TRBD1 (6 bases). V lost 0 bases, J lost 0 bases, and 9 bases lay in between. The CDR3 is made up of 15 amino acids. CDR1 and CDR2 from the germline V gene are SGDLS and YYNGEE. The CDR3 DNA follows: TGTGCCAGCAGCGTAGGCGGACAGTACCAAGAGACCCAGTACTCC. Translation: CASSVGGQYQETQYS.

To note about this clonotype: The final CDR3 position lacks the conserved phenylalanine or tryptophan, pointing to a likely read error. The chain links TRBV5-6 to TRBJ2-3; D is uncertain. The CDR3 extends over 13 amino acids. CDR1 and CDR2 from the germline V gene are SGHDT and YYEEEE. The CDR3 DNA is TGTGCTAGCAGCCTCGGGAGCACAGATACGCAGTATCTT. Translation: CASSLGSTDTQYL.

Notes on this clonotype: This may be a read error, as it is one base from a much larger clone. The rearrangement uses TRBV18 and TRBJ2-3, with unresolved D. V lost 2 bases and J lost 0, with 3 bases in between. The CDR3 has 13 residues. Germline CDR1 reads KGHSH; CDR2 reads LQKENI. As DNA, the CDR3 is TGTGCCAGCTCACCATCTAGCACAGATACGCAGTATTTT. The encoded protein is CASSPSSTDTQYF.

About this clonotype itself: The CDR3 ends on some other residue instead of the conserved phenylalanine or tryptophan, so this is likely a read error. The DNA is omitted, as the CDR3 cannot be located on it reliably, and the CDR3 follows TCRdb's listing. This chain connects TRBV11-2 to TRBJ2-1; TRBD1 is the table's D call, not checked against the DNA. The CDR3 spans 13 residues, counting both ends. Germline V gene lookup returns CDR1 SGHAT and CDR2 FQNNGV. The CDR3 region is CVSSPDRGSERFL.

For this clonotype: Germline is not matched at one junction end, which may reflect a read error. The chain combines TRBV6-1 with TRBJ2-6, with 7 bases matching TRBD1. The CDR3 contains 15 residues. Germline V lookup: CDR1 MNHNS, CDR2 SASEGT. The CDR3 DNA sequence: TGTGTCAGCAGTGGGACAGCCGATTGGGCCAACGTCCTGACTTTC. This codes for CVSSGTADWANVLTF.

In this sample, this clonotype turned up a few times. This is likely a read error, given that the CDR3 carries no conserved phenylalanine or tryptophan at its end. The genes are TRBV10-3 and TRBJ2-7, with 14 positions matching TRBD2. Per the germline V gene, CDR1 is ENHRY and CDR2 is SYGVKD. Losses at the gene ends were 7 bases for V and 0 bases for J; bases not matched to a gene: 14. CDR3 length: 19 residues. The CDR3 loop is CAITKRSGLAGVFSYEQYS. CDR3 nucleotide sequence: TGTGCCATCACCAAACGATCGGGACTAGCGGGGGTGTTCTCCTACGAGCAGTACTCC.

Points on this clonotype: At one end the junction does not follow the germline gene, possibly because of a read error. The chain couples TRBV4-3 to TRBJ2-7; weak D call: TRBD2 (5 bases). Germline CDR1 and CDR2: LGHNA and YSLEER. This CDR3 comprises 15 residues. The CDR3 spells CASSQDRETPCEQYF. CDR3 bases: TGCGCTAGCAGCCAAGATCGGGAAACTCCCTGCGAGCAGTACTTC.

A note on this clonotype: As the CDR3 is not closed by the conserved phenylalanine or tryptophan, this likely results from a read error. No DNA is shown, since the ends of the CDR3 on it are uncertain; the CDR3 is the one TCRdb lists. This sequence joins TRBV11-2 and TRBJ2-7; the table's D call of TRBD2 was not tested on the DNA. Counting both end residues, the CDR3 totals 13 amino acids. Per germline, CDR1 SGHAT and CDR2 FQNNGV. The CDR3: CAGSFGGASEHYL.

V and J are TRBV20-1 and TRBJ2-1, with no clear D. The germline V gene has CDR1 DFQATT and CDR2 SNEGSKA (reference sequence). The CDR3 sequence is 14 residues long. Trimming cost V 6 bases and J 0 bases, with 12 bases left between them. CDR3 loop: CSANTWSSYNEQFF. The DNA for the CDR3 is TGCAGTGCGAATACCTGGAGCTCCTACAATGAGCAGTTCTTC.

This chain joins TRBV11-3 and TRBJ1-1; no firm D call. The V and J ends lost 10 bases and 13 bases respectively, with 22 bases between them. Germline V gene data show CDR1 as SGHNT and CDR2 as YENEEA. This CDR3 comprises 12 residues. CDR3 sequence reads: CANREGNADVFF. DNA of the CDR3: TGTGCCAACAGAGAGGGAAACGCTGACGTTTTCTTT.

As concerns this clonotype: A read error may be the cause here, since a much bigger clone is one base away. This chain joins TRBV5-6 and TRBJ2-1; 7 positions agree with TRBD2. This CDR3 is 15 amino acids long. Germline V lookup: CDR1 SGHDT, CDR2 YYEEEE. Written as DNA, the CDR3 is TGTGCTAGCAGCTTGGGCCTAGCGGCCTACAATGAGCAGTTCTTC. It yields the protein CASSLGLAAYNEQFF.